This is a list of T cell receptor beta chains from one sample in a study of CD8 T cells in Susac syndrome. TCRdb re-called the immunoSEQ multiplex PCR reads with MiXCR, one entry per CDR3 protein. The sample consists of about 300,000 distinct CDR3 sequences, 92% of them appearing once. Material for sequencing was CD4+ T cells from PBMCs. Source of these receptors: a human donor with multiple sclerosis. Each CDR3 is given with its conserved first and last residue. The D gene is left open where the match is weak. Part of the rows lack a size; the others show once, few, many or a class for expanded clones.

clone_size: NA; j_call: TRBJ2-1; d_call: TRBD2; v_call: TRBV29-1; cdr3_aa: CSVSPRAGVNEQFF
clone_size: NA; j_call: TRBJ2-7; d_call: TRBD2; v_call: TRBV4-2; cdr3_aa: CASSQEVLAGGSYEQYF
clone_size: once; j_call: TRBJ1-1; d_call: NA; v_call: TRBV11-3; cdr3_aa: CASSFRESMHPEAFF
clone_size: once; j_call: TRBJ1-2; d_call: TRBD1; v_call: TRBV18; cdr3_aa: CASSPLTGDTYGYTF
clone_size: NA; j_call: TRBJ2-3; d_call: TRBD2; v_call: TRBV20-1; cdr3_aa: CSAHPVTAGGAHRLSTDTQYF
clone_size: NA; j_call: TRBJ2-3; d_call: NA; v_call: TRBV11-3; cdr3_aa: CASSSKSSTDTQYF
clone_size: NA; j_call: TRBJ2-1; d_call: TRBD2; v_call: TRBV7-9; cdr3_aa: CASSLQREGGEQFF
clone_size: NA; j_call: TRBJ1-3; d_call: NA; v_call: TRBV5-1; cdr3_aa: CASSPYPVEGNTIYF
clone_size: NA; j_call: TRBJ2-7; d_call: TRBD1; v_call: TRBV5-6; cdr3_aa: CASSQYTGVPYEQYF
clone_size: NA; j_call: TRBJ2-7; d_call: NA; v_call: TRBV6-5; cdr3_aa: CASSLSLPDTYEQYF
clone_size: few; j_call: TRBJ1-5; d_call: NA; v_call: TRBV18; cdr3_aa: CASSQEGPGNQPQHF
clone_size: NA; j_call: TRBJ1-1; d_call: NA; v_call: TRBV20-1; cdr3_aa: CSALDRRYVNTEAFF
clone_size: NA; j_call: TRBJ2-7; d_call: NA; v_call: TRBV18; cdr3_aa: CASSTTSYEQYF
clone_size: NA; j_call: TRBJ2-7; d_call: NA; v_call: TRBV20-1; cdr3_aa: CSARSPLGSEQYF
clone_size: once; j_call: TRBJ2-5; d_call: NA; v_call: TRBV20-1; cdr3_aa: CSARGVRRAQETQYF
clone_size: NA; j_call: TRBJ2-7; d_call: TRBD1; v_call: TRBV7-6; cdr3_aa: CASSFTGTGYEQYF
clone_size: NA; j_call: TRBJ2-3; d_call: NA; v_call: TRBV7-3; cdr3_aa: CASSRGDSSDTQYF
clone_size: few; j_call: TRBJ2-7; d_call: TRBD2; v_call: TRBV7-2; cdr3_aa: CASSFSPSGYEQYF
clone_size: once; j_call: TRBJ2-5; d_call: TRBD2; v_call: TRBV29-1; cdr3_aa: CSAGGGSETQYF
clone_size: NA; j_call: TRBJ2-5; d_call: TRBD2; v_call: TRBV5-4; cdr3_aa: CASSRPSSGGSQETQYF
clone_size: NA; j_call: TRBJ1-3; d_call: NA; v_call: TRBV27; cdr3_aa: CATSRAGVSGNTIYF
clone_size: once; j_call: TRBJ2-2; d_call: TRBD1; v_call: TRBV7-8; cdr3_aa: CASSRRDRDTGELFF
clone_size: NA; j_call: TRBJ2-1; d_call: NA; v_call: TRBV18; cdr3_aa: CASSPKGSSYNEQFF
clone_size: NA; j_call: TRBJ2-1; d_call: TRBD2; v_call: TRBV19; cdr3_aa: CASSTGGGTYNEQFF
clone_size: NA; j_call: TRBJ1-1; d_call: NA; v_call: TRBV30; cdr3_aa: CAWSYGRENTEAFF
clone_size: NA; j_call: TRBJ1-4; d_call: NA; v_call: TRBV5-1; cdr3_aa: CASRETNEKLFF
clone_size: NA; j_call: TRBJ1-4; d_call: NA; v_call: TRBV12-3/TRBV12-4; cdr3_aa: CASSPSGLANEKLFF
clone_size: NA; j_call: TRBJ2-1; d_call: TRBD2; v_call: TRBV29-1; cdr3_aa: CSVGPGLAGSEQFF
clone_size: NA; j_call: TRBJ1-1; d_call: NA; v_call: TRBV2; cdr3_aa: CASSEVGVRSTEAFF
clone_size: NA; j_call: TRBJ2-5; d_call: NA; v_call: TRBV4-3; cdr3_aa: CASSQVYSRGLQETQYF
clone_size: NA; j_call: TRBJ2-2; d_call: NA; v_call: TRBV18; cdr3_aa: CASSQAGVDTGELFF
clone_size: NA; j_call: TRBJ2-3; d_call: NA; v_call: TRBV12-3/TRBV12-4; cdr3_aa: CASSLVDSTDTQYF
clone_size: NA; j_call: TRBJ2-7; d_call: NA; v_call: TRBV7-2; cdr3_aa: CASSGRAAYEQYF
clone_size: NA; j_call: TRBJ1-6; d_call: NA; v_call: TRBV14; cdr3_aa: CASSQVRGNSPLHF
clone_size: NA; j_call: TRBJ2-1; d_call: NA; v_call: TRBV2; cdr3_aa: CASRQPNNEQFF
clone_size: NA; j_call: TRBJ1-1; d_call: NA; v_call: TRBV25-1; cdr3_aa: CASSEPMGDRGTNTEAFF
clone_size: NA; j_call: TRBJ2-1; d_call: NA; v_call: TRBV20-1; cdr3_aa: CSARGGRSYNEQFF
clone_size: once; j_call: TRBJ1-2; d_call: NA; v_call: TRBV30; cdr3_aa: CAWSGPGRGSYGYTF
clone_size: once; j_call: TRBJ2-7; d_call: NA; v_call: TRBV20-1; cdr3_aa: CSATTPQGYEQYF
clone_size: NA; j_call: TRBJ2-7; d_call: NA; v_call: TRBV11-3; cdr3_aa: CASSPRVFSYEQYF
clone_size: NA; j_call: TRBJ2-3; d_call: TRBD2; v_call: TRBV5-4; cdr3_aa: CASSLARTSGLTDTQYF
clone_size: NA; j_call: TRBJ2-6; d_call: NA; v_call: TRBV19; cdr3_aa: CASSEAGLDSGANVLTF
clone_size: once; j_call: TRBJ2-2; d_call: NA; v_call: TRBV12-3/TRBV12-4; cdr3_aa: CASSYRTNTGELFF
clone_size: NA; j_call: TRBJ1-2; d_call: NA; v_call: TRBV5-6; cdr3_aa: CASRPGQGLDGYTF
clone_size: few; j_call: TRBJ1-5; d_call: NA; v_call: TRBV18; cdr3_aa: CASSDYSNQPQHF
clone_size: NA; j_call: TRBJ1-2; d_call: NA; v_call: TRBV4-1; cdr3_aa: CASSQSAVRGPYGYTF
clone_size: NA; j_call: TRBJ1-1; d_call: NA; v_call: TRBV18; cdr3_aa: CASSPLDVNTEAFF
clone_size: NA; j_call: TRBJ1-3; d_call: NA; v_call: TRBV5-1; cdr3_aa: CASSPGGRNGTGNTIYF
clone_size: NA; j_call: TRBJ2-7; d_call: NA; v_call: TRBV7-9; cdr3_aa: CASSLEVEQYF
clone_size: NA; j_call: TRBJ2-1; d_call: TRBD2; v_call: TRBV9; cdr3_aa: CASSPPGLADSNNEQFF
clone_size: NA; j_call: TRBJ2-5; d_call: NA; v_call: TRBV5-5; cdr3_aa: CASSLGGGAKTETQYF
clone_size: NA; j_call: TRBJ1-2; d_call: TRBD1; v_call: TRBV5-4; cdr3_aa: CASRRTDRDYTF
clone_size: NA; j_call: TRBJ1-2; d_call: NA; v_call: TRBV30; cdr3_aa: CAWNNGGYGYTF
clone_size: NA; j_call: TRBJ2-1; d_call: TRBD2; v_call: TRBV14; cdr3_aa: CASSQPGLAGGGNEQFF
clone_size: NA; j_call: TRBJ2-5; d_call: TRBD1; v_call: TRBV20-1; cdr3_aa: CSASRDRGYQETQYF
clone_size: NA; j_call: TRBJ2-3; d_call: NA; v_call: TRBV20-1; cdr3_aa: CSATGSGVRTDTQYF
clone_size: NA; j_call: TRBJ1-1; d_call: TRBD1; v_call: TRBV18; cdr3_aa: CASSPSGQHTEAFF
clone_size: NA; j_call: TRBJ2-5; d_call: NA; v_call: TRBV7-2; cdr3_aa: CASSFAGTAQETQYF
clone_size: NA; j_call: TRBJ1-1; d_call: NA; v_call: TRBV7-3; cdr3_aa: CASSSGITDTEAFF